These 6 T cell receptor beta chains were all obtained from the same sample, sequenced in a study of blood T cell repertoires in COVID-19. Clones were sequenced by immunoSEQ multiplex PCR, and TCRdb holds only the in-frame ones, with some missing. The repertoire holds about 340,000 clones, approximately 87% seen once, with around 6% in the top ten. Sequencing used peripheral blood. The receptor set was obtained from a woman between 50 and 59 years old with COVID-19, enrolled during active disease.

The table lists this clone with a count of one. V is TRBV5-6 and J is TRBJ1-3; no definite D call. The CDR3 has 14 amino acids. In germline, CDR1 is SGHDT, CDR2 YYEEEE. V was pared by 1 base and J by 0 bases, with 5 bases between. The CDR3 nucleotides are TGTGCCAGCAGCTTGTCTCTCTCTGGAAACACCATATATTTT. As protein: CASSLSLSGNTIYF.

CDR3 sequence reads: CAWMNGYNSPLHF. DNA of the CDR3: TGTGCCTGGATGAACGGTTATAATTCACCCCTCCACTTT. The chain has TRBV30 and TRBJ1-6; D uncertain. Germline CDR1 GTSNPN, CDR2 SVGIG (reference sequence). CDR3 size: 13 residues. Trimming left V 4 bases short and J 4 bases short, with 8 bases between.

The rearrangement joins TRBV7-2 to TRBJ2-5, with 8 bases that match TRBD1. CDR1 is SGHTA, CDR2 FQGNSA, per germline. Unmatched junction bases numbered 9, after V lost 5 bases and J lost 1 base. The CDR3 consists of 16 residues. The CDR3 nucleotides read TGTGCCAGCAGCGTTAGGTTGGGACAGGCCCAAGAGACCCAGTACTTC. Translating gives CASSVRLGQAQETQYF.

This rearrangement joins TRBV10-3 to TRBJ2-5, with 8 bases identical to TRBD1. V trimming: 3 bases; J trimming: 5 bases; junction bases outside the gene matches: 17. The germline V gene has CDR1 ENHRY and CDR2 SYGVKD. This CDR3 comprises 18 residues. The CDR3 bases are TGTGCCATCAGTGAAGTCGTTGGTACAGGGGGTTTGGGGGAGACCCAGTACTTC. Protein: CAISEVVGTGGLGETQYF.

This chain connects TRBV6-1 to TRBJ2-7; 8 bases fit TRBD2. The CDR3 consists of 15 residues. V was pared by 1 base and J by 7 bases, with 9 bases of the junction left unmatched. Germline CDR1 and CDR2: MNHNS and SASEGT. CDR3: CASSEVASGRGEQYF. CDR3 in DNA: TGTGCCAGCAGTGAAGTTGCCAGCGGGAGAGGGGAGCAGTACTTC.

The chain carries TRBV18 and TRBJ2-7; perhaps TRBD2 as D (5 bases). The CDR3 totals 15 residues. Per the germline V gene, CDR1 is KGHSH and CDR2 is LQKENI. V lost 4 bases and J 1 base, leaving 14 bases between the germline ends. The CDR3 bases are TGTGCCAGCTCACTAATCGGCCGGGGATCCTACGAGCAGTACTTC. Encoded protein: CASSLIGRGSYEQYF.